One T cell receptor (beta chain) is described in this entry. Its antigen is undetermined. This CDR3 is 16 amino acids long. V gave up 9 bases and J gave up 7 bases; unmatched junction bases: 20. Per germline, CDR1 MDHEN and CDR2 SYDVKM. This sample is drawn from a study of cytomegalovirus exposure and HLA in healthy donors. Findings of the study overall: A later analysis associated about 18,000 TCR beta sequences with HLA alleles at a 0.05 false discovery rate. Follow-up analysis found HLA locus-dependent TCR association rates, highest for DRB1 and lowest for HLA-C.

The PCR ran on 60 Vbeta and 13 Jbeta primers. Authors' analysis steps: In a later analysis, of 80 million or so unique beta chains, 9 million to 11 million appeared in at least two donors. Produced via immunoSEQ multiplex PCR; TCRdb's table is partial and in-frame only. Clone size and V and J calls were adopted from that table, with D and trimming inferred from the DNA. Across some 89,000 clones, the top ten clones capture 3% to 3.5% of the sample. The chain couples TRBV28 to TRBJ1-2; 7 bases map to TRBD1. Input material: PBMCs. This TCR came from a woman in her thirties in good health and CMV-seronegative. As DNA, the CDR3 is TGTGCCAGTTGGATGCCGGGACAGAAAAAAGGGGCTGGCTACACCTTC. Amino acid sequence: CASWMPGQKKGAGYTF.